Shown below are 22 T cell receptor beta chains from a single sample sequenced in a study of OX40 agonist ivuxolimab in advanced cancers. Profiled with immunoSEQ multiplex PCR; TCRdb holds only in-frame clones, not every one. The table includes 65,000 to 100,000 clones, about 86% detected once. The specimen comprised CD4+ or CD8+ T cells sorted from blood, sampled in a trial of the OX40 agonist ivuxolimab. The receptors come from an adult with an advanced solid tumor such as melanoma, head and neck, liver or kidney cancer.

The genes are TRBV28 and TRBJ2-7; TRBD1 matches at 7 bases. The CDR3 consists of 14 residues. The junction had 9 bases not matched to a gene; V was cut back by 6 bases and J by 4 bases. In germline, CDR1 is MDHEN, CDR2 SYDVKM. The CDR3 here is CASSLPGTAYEQYF. CDR3 bases: TGTGCCAGCAGCCTACCAGGGACAGCTTACGAGCAGTACTTC.

The chain employs TRBV6-4 and TRBJ2-2, with D unresolved. The V gene lost 2 bases and the J gene lost 1 base, with 8 bases spanning the gap. Germline V CDR1 and CDR2: MRHNA, SNTAGT. This CDR3 comprises 15 residues. The CDR3 region has the DNA TGTGCCAGCAGTGACAAAAGCGAGAACACCGGGGAGCTGTTTTTT. It encodes CASSDKSENTGELFF.

The rearrangement links TRBV2 to TRBJ2-7, with D tentatively TRBD2 (6 bases). This CDR3 has 15 amino acids. V lost 5 bases and J lost 2, with 16 bases in between. Germline CDR1 and CDR2: SNHLY and FYNNEI. CDR3 residues: CASSLGSAGTYEQYF. The DNA of the CDR3 is TGTGCCAGCAGTTTGGGGAGCGCGGGAACCTACGAGCAGTACTTC.

This chain connects TRBV5-1 to TRBJ1-1; tentative D call: TRBD1 (5 bases). Germline V gene sequence: CDR1 SGHRS, CDR2 YFSETQ. The length of the CDR3 is 14 residues. V lost 5 bases and J 1 base, leaving 12 bases between the germline ends. CDR3 sequence (DNA): TGCGCCAGCAGGATCGCGACAGCGAACACTGAAGCTTTCTTT. Translation: CASRIATANTEAFF.

V and J are TRBV30 and TRBJ2-3; no definite D call. V was shortened by 2 bases and J by 5 bases, with 8 bases between the two germline ends. CDR3 length equals 12 residues. CDR1 is GTSNPN, CDR2 SVGIG, per germline (reference sequence). CDR3 loop: CAWSPPLDTQYF. Written as DNA, the CDR3 is TGTGCCTGGAGTCCTCCGCTAGATACGCAGTATTTT.

The chain carries TRBV4-3 and TRBJ2-1, with D tentatively TRBD2 (5 bases). Trimming pared 4 bases from V and 7 bases from J, leaving 17 bases between. Germline assignment: CDR1 LGHNA and CDR2 YSLEER. This CDR3 is built from 15 residues. The CDR3 loop is CASSPYEGVGNEQFF. Here the CDR3 DNA reads TGCGCCAGCAGCCCCTATGAGGGAGTAGGGAATGAGCAGTTCTTC.

This chain uses TRBV15 with TRBJ2-3, with D perhaps TRBD2 (6 bases). The CDR3 spans 15 residues. Trimming stripped 3 bases from V and 0 bases from J, with 10 bases between. Germline V lookup: CDR1 LNHNV, CDR2 YYDKDF (reference sequence). The CDR3 DNA reads as TGTGCCACCAGCAGCCGGGACTTGAGCACAGATACGCAGTATTTT. Translated, it gives CATSSRDLSTDTQYF.

The chain recombines TRBV27 with TRBJ1-4; weak D call: TRBD1 (6 bases). The germline V gene has CDR1 MNHEY and CDR2 SMNVEV (reference sequence). The CDR3 is 16 amino acids. V lost 2 bases, J lost 3 bases, and 13 bases lay in between. The CDR3 bases are TGTGCCAGCAGTTTAAGGGGGGGCAGGGCTAATGAAAAACTGTTTTTT. It is translated as CASSLRGGRANEKLFF.

This sequence joins TRBV4-2 and TRBJ2-1; either TRBD1 or TRBD2 may fit D (6 bases each). Germline V gene lookup returns CDR1 LGHNA and CDR2 YNFKEQ. Trimming shortened V by 5 bases and J by 8 bases, and 19 bases separated the two germline ends. The CDR3 has 15 residues. The CDR3 DNA reads as TGTGCCAGCAGCACGTTTTGGGGGGCAGGAGATGAGCAGTTCTTC. As protein: CASSTFWGAGDEQFF.

This clone was counted a few times. The chain uses TRBV6-5 and TRBJ2-1; no clear D gene. V shed 6 bases and J shed 5 bases, with 14 bases lying between them. This CDR3 has 14 residues. The germline V gene encodes CDR1 MNHEY and CDR2 SVGAGI. This chain's CDR3 is CASSPWSGNNEQFF. The CDR3 DNA follows: TGTGCCAGCAGCCCATGGAGTGGGAACAATGAGCAGTTCTTC.

The chain uses TRBV15 and TRBJ1-2, with 7 bases matching TRBD1. Germline values: CDR1 LNHNV, CDR2 YYDKDF (reference sequence). The CDR3 consists of 14 residues. The V and J ends lost 1 base and 8 bases, in that order; junction bases with no gene match: 7. For the CDR3, the DNA is TGTGCCACCAGCAGAGTTGGCAGGGGGAACGGCTACACCTTC. Its protein is CATSRVGRGNGYTF.

This chain joins TRBV6-1 and TRBJ2-7, with 7 nucleotides matching TRBD1. Per germline, CDR1 MNHNS and CDR2 SASEGT. The CDR3 is made up of 14 amino acids. V was clipped by 5 bases and J by 2 bases; unmatched bases: 6. CDR3 sequence reads: CASSTQQGTYEQYV. Written as DNA, the CDR3 is TGTGCCAGCAGTACCCAACAGGGGACCTACGAGCAGTACGTC.

This clone has only a few counts. This chain uses TRBV6-5 with TRBJ1-2; D remains unclear. This CDR3 has 14 residues. The ends were cut back, 3 bases at V and 1 base at J, with 9 bases in the middle. Germline CDR1 reads MNHEY; CDR2 reads SVGAGI. The CDR3 loop reads CASSYAGYNYGYTF. The CDR3 DNA sequence: TGTGCCAGCAGTTATGCGGGGTATAACTATGGCTACACCTTC.

The chain joins TRBV2 to TRBJ2-7; D gene ambiguous. CDR1 is SNHLY, CDR2 FYNNEI, per germline. V gave up 3 bases and J gave up 5 bases, with 14 bases separating them. The CDR3 is made up of 14 amino acids. In DNA form, the CDR3 reads TGTGCCAGCAGTGATAGGGCAGCGTACGACGAGCAGTACGTC. Translation: CASSDRAAYDEQYV.

This clone appeared once. This sequence joins TRBV19 and TRBJ2-1; tentatively, D is TRBD1 or TRBD2 (5 bases each). The germline V gene has CDR1 LNHDA and CDR2 SQIVND (reference sequence). Trimming removed 4 bases from V and 6 bases from J, with 16 bases in between. The CDR3 sequence is 15 residues long. DNA for the CDR3: TGTGCCAGTAGTACGGGGACCCCACGGGGCAATGAGCAGTTCTTC. It codes for CASSTGTPRGNEQFF.

The chain links TRBV5-8 to TRBJ2-5, with 10 bases aligning to TRBD2. V shed 1 base, J shed 5 bases, and the junction held 5 bases outside the gene matches. The CDR3 is 15 residues long. CDR1 is SGHTS and CDR2 is YDEGEE in the germline V gene. The CDR3 loop reads CASSLLAGGGETQYF. DNA for the CDR3: TGTGCCAGCAGCTTGTTAGCGGGAGGAGGGGAGACCCAGTACTTC.

The CDR3 loop reads CASSIASGANEKLFF. The CDR3 coding sequence is TGTGCCAGCAGTATCGCTTCTGGGGCTAATGAAAAACTGTTTTTT. The genes are TRBV28 and TRBJ1-4, with D hard to call. The V gene lost 5 bases and the J gene lost 3 bases, with 13 bases spanning the gap. CDR3 length equals 15 residues. The germline gives CDR1 MDHEN, CDR2 SYDVKM.

V and J are TRBV7-3 and TRBJ2-3; 12 nucleotides line up with TRBD2. Per the germline V gene, CDR1 is SGHTA and CDR2 is FQGTGA. The CDR3 consists of 17 residues. V shed 3 bases and J 3 bases; nucleotides not matched to a gene: 7. CDR3: CASSFGPSGRGTDTQYF. The CDR3 nucleotides are TGTGCCAGCAGCTTCGGCCCTAGCGGGAGGGGAACAGATACGCAGTATTTT.

The rearrangement links TRBV5-6 to TRBJ1-1, with D tentatively TRBD1 (5 bases). The length of the CDR3 is 14 residues. Germline CDR1 and CDR2: SGHDT and YYEEEE. V dropped 3 bases and J dropped 1 base, with 10 bases sitting between them. CDR3 DNA: TGTGCCAGCAGCTGGGGAGACAGGAACACTGAAGCTTTCTTT. Translated: CASSWGDRNTEAFF. Variable domain in full (rest from reference TRBV5-6 and TRBJ1-1): DAGVTQSPTHLIKTRGQQVTLRCSPKSGHDTVSWYQQALGQGPQFIFQYYEEEERQRGNFPDRFSGHQFPNYSSELNVNALLLGDSALYLCASSWGDRNTEAFFGQGTRLTVV.

This rearrangement joins TRBV15 to TRBJ1-2; 11 nucleotides match TRBD1. Germline V gene sequence: CDR1 LNHNV, CDR2 YYDKDF (reference sequence). The V and J ends lost 6 bases and 0 bases, in that order; junction bases with no gene match: 3. The CDR3 consists of 15 residues. This CDR3 reads CATSRTGGPNYGYTF. CDR3 coding DNA: TGTGCCACCAGTCGGACAGGGGGCCCTAACTATGGCTACACCTTC.

The gene calls are TRBV7-2 and TRBJ1-2; D is unclear. Germline V gene lookup returns CDR1 SGHTA and CDR2 FQGNSA. Trimming removed 3 bases from V and 4 bases from J, with 9 bases in between. The CDR3 sequence is 13 residues long. The CDR3 nucleotides are TGTGCCAGCAGCTTGGCAGGAATCTATGGCTACACCTTC. Protein product: CASSLAGIYGYTF.

The chain links TRBV5-1 to TRBJ2-1; TRBD2 is a possible D gene (5 bases). The V gene's germline CDR1 is SGHRS and CDR2 YFSETQ. The CDR3 runs to 16 residues. Trimming cost V 4 bases and J 0 bases, with 14 bases left between them. In nucleotides, the CDR3 is TGCGCCAGCAGCCAGGACGGGAACCCCTCCTACAATGAGCAGTTCTTC. Translation: CASSQDGNPSYNEQFF.